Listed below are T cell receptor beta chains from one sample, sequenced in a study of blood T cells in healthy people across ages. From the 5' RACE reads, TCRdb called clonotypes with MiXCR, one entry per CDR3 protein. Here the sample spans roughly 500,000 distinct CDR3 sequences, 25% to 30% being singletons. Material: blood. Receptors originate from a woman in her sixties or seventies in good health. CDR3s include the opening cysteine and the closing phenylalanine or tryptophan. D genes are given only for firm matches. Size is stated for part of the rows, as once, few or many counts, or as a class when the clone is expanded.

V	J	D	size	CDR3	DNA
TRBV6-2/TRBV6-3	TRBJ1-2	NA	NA	CASSYKARYGYTF	TGTGCCAGCAGTTACAAGGCCCGCTATGGCTACACCTTC
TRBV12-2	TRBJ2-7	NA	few	CASRLGYEQYF	TGTGCAAGTCGCTTGGGCTACGAGCAGTACTTC
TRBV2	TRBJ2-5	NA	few	CASSDTNPETQYF	TGTGCCAGCAGTGACACTAACCCCGAGACCCAGTACTTC
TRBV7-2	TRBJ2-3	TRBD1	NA	CASRYRGRMDTQYF	TGTGCCAGCAGGTACAGGGGGCGCATGGATACGCAGTATTTT
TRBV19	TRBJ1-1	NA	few	CASSIWPGWDTEAFF	TGTGCCAGTAGTATTTGGCCAGGGTGGGACACTGAAGCTTTCTTT
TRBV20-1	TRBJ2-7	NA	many	CSARGVGTSSHEQYF	TGCAGTGCTAGAGGCGTAGGGACTTCGTCCCACGAGCAGTACTTC
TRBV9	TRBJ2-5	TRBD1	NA	CASSVNHRGPGQETQYF	TGTGCCAGCAGCGTAAATCATAGGGGGCCGGGACAAGAGACCCAGTACTTC
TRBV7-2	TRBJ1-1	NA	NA	CASSSRWTREGTEAFF	TGTGCCAGCAGCTCAAGGTGGACCAGGGAGGGGACTGAAGCTTTCTTT
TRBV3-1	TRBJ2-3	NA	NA	CASYMRSADTQYF	TGTGCCAGCTACATGAGGAGCGCAGATACGCAGTATTTT
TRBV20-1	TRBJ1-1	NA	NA	CSAAGTTNTEAFF	TGCAGTGCTGCCGGGACAACTAACACTGAAGCTTTCTTT
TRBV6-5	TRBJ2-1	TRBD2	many	CASTLGTSGAHNEQFF	TGTGCCAGCACCCTAGGGACTAGCGGAGCCCACAATGAGCAGTTCTTC
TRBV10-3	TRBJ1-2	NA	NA	CAIAAQGQNYGYTF	TGTGCCATCGCCGCCCAGGGACAAAACTATGGCTACACCTTC
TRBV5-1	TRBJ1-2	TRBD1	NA	CASSLTGVGSGGYTF	TGCGCCAGCAGCTTGACAGGGGTCGGTTCGGGAGGCTACACCTTC
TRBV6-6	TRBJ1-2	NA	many	CASTLGEANYGYTF	TGTGCCAGCACTCTGGGGGAGGCTAACTATGGCTACACCTTC
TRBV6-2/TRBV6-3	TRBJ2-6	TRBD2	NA	CASSYVGGVAKSSGANVLTF	TGTGCCAGCAGTTACGTCGGGGGGGTAGCGAAGAGCTCTGGGGCCAACGTCCTGACTTTC
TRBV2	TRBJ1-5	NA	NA	CASSVTGNQPQHF	TGTGCCAGCAGTGTGACAGGCAATCAGCCCCAGCATTTT
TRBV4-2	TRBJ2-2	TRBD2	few	CASSTRTSGVLAGELFF	TGTGCCAGCAGCACCCGGACTAGCGGGGTCTTGGCCGGGGAGCTGTTTTTT
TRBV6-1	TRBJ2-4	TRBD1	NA	CAGSSGGSKNIQYF	TGTGCCGGCTCCTCAGGGGGCTCGAAAAACATTCAGTACTTC
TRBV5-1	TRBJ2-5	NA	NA	CASSIGLSRETQYF	TGCGCCAGCAGCATCGGACTCTCCCGGGAGACCCAGTACTTC
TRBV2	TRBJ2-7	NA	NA	CASSGTRSSDEQYF	TGTGCCAGCAGCGGCACTAGATCCTCCGACGAGCAGTACTTC
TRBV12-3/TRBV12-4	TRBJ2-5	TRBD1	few	CASSPNGGQGFQETQYF	TGTGCCAGCAGTCCAAATGGGGGACAGGGTTTCCAAGAGACCCAGTACTTC
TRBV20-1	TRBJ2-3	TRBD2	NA	CGAWTSGGRDTQYF	TGCGGCGCCTGGACTAGCGGGGGCCGAGATACGCAGTATTTT
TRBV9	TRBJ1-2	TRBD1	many	CASSITTQPGQAF	TGTGCCAGCAGCATAACGACACAACCGGGACAGGCTTTC
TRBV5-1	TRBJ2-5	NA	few	CASSYDGQYQETQYF	TGCGCCAGCAGCTACGATGGACAGTACCAAGAGACCCAGTACTTC
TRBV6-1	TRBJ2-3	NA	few	CASSEGDTQYF	TGTGCCAGCAGTGAGGGAGATACGCAGTATTTT
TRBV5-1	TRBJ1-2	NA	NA	CASSLNPATDLYGYTF	TGCGCCAGCAGCTTGAACCCAGCGACTGACCTCTATGGCTACACCTTC
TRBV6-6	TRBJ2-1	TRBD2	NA	CASSLGGGYYNEQFF	TGTGCCAGCAGTCTAGGCGGGGGGTACTACAATGAGCAGTTCTTC
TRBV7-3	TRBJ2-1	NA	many	CASSRALDNEQFF	TGTGCCAGCAGCCGCGCGTTGGACAATGAGCAGTTCTTC
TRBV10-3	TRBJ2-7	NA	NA	CAISPGGGPYEQYF	TGTGCCATCAGCCCAGGAGGCGGCCCCTACGAGCAGTACTTC
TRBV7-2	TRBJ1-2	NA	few	CASSYGTSYGYTF	TGTGCCAGCAGCTACGGGACATCCTATGGCTACACCTTC
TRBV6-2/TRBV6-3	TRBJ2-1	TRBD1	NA	CASIRQGTYNEQFF	TGTGCCAGCATTCGACAGGGGACCTACAATGAGCAGTTCTTC
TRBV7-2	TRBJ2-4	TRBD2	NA	CASSLWGGGAFGKNIQYF	TGTGCCAGCAGCTTATGGGGCGGGGGGGCCTTTGGCAAAAACATTCAGTACTTC
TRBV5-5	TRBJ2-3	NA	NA	CASSWGRVRGADTQYF	TGTGCCAGCAGCTGGGGACGCGTCCGAGGTGCAGATACGCAGTATTTT
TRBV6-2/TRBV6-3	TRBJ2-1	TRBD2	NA	CAGSWTSNEQFF	TGTGCCGGCAGTTGGACTAGCAATGAGCAGTTCTTC
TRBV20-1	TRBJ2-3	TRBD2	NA	CSAPTSGKDTRYF	TGCAGTGCACCGACTAGCGGGAAAGATACGCGGTATTTT
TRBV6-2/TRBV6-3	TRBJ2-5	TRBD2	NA	CASSRGGAGSETQYF	TGTGCCAGCAGTCGCGGGGGGGCCGGATCGGAGACCCAGTACTTC
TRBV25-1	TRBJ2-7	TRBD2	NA	CASSEGQREGYEQYF	TGTGCCAGCAGTGAAGGCCAGCGGGAGGGCTACGAGCAGTACTTC
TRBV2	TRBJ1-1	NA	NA	CASSEGSSRGGTEAFF	TGTGCCAGCAGTGAGGGGTCCTCTCGGGGGGGCACTGAAGCTTTCTTT
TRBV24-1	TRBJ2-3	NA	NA	CATSDNWPGKIGSDTQYF	TGTGCCACCAGTGATAATTGGCCAGGAAAAATTGGCTCAGATACGCAGTATTTT
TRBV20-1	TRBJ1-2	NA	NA	CSARGPGGLDGYTF	TGCAGTGCTAGGGGGCCGGGGGGTTTGGATGGCTACACCTTC
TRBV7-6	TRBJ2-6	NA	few	CASSYRSGANVLTF	TGTGCCAGCAGCTACCGGTCTGGGGCCAACGTCCTGACTTTC
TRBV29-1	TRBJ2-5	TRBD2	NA	CSVEQGGVQYF	TGCAGCGTTGAACAGGGAGGGGTGCAGTACTTC
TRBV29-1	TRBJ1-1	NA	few	CTGDQGNTEAFF	TGCACCGGCGATCAAGGGAACACTGAAGCTTTCTTT
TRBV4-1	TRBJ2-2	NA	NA	CASSRGRENTGELFF	TGCGCCAGCAGCCGAGGCAGAGAAAACACCGGGGAGCTGTTTTTT
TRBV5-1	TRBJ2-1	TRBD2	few	CASSSGLQVAYNEQFF	TGCGCCAGCAGCTCGGGACTACAGGTTGCCTACAATGAGCAGTTCTTC
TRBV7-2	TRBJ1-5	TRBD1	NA	CASSLEAGAGGAVQPQHF	TGTGCCAGCAGCTTAGAGGCCGGGGCAGGGGGCGCGGTTCAGCCCCAGCATTTT
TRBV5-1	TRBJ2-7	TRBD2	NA	CASSLPAGVSYEQYF	TGCGCCAGCAGCTTGCCAGCGGGGGTTTCCTACGAGCAGTACTTC
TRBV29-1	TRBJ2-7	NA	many	CSVSTLYEQYF	TGCAGCGTGTCTACCTTATACGAGCAGTACTTC
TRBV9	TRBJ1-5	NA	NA	CASSVGGTQDQPQHF	TGTGCCAGCAGCGTAGGTGGGACCCAGGATCAGCCCCAGCATTTT
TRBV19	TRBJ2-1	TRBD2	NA	CASSIQRLAGGGNEQFF	TGTGCCAGTAGTATCCAACGACTAGCGGGGGGGGGCAATGAGCAGTTCTTC
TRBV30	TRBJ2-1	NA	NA	CAWLLQREQFF	TGTGCCTGGCTACTGCAGAGAGAGCAGTTCTTC